This TCR beta chain originates from a study of T cells in Graves' hyperthyroidism and ophthalmopathy (dated by TCRdb to about 2019). As for the study more broadly: Peripheral blood was collected at initial diagnosis, before any treatment. The 90 to 100 discovery patients were randomly split 7:3 into training and test sets. Following sampling, methimazole starting at 30 mg daily was given to hyperthyroidism patients, and high-dose intravenous methylprednisolone was given to ophthalmopathy patients. TCR V-J signatures able to tell the groups apart were searched for in a discovery cohort of 100 patients, of whom about 40 had Graves' ophthalmopathy and roughly 58 had stable Graves' hyperthyroidism. In addition, the study compared T-cell repertoires in thyroid tissue and in blood from five to seven Graves' hyperthyroidism patients. According to the paper, TCR Vbeta CDR3 sequencing was carried out on over 130 peripheral blood samples, which came from under 50 ophthalmopathy, approximately 78 hyperthyroidism and approximately 17 progressor patients. Prospective prediction of ophthalmopathy was tested in an independent validation cohort of some 20 hyperthyroidism patients and 17 patients who later progressed to ophthalmopathy.

Overall study results and their limits: Sample size was not statistically predetermined, and investigators were not blinded to group allocation. In cross-validation, a model built on a 13 V-J signature told ophthalmopathy apart from stable hyperthyroidism with approximately 90% sensitivity and roughly 82% specificity, and in testing the same model reached 80%/75%. Most expanded thyroid clonotypes (frequency above 0.001) were also found in blood, which suggests that blood repertoires may mirror thyroid immune responses. In validation, progression to ophthalmopathy was predicted by the model with about 70% sensitivity and approximately 78% specificity, a median of roughly 6.4 months before onset.

Concerning this clonotype: No cognate antigen has been identified for it. No clone much larger than this one lies a single base away; base qualities are absent.

Graves' hyperthyroidism was defined as stable when no progression to ophthalmopathy occurred over 18 months of follow-up. Hyperthyroidism patients were aged 18 to 65 years and newly diagnosed, with disease duration of less than 2 months. Exclusion was applied to patients with uncontrolled infections, other autoimmune diseases, pregnancy or lactation. Diagnoses relied on clinical symptoms, serum thyroxine and TRAb, thyroid ultrasound and orbital computed tomography. PBMCs were separated from 10 ml of fresh peripheral blood using Ficoll-Paque density gradient centrifugation. Total RNA was extracted using Trizol reagent, and RNA quality was assessed on an Agilent 2100 Bioanalyzer. The TCR beta CDR3 regions were amplified from the RNA transcripts. A first-round RT-PCR of the TCR CDR3 used the HTBI primer set with the Qiagen OneStep RT-PCR kit. A second multiplex PCR round built the libraries, followed by size selection and purification. Sequencing of the libraries was done on an Illumina HiSeq2000 using paired-end 100 bp reads. Turning to the authors' computational methods: Raw data were processed with SOAPnuke, discarding reads with adapters, uncalled bases, mean Phred below 15, or no exact constant-primer or identifier match. COPE v1.2.5 was used to merge high-quality paired reads, and clonotypes were defined as unique nucleotide sequences. Clonotypes were aligned to IMGT TRBV, TRBD and TRBJ reference segments using MiTCR v1.1. Only V-J combinations with frequency above 0.0001, covering about 99% of repertoires, were analysed. The TCS score was defined as the ratio of F50 (clonal expansion) to E x V (chaos), calculated using BLOSUM62-based TCRdist between CDR3 peptides within each V-J. Welch's t-statistics and random forest reduced 500 to 550 V-J features to roughly 13, which were used in a naive Bayes classifier (R e1071). Through fastp at Q25 and MiXCR, TCRdb rebuilt clones from the public reads, retaining in-frame beta chains. Identical CDR3 protein sequences are pooled into one entry, listed with their most common genes and DNA. TCRdb assigned the V and J calls; the authors' analysis was not used. The sample yields 550,000 to 800,000 distinct CDR3 sequences; around 15% were counted once. Around 16% of the sample lies in the top ten.

There are 16 amino acids in the CDR3, from cysteine to phenylalanine inclusive. The retained sequence is limited to the CDR3, 48 bases, with the frame set at the first base. V loses 1 base of germline sequence and J loses 4 bases, and the interval between the two ends is 19 bases. CDR1 and CDR2 are read off the germline V gene (reference sequence) as DFQATT and SNEGSKA. This clonotype originated in a man aged 50-60 years with Graves' hyperthyroidism. The sequence links TRBV20-1 to TRBJ1-1; TRBD1 is a possible D gene, resting on 6 matching bases. Sequencing used blood. The nucleotides are TGCAGTGCTAGAGCTCCCTTCTTACAGGGAGTCACTGAAGCTTTCTTT. It is translated as CSARAPFLQGVTEAFF.